Here is one TCR beta chain with its context. The antigen remains unidentified. The data derive from a study of Tregs in tolerant kidney transplant recipients. Study background: Related graft donors supplied nonmyeloablative bone marrow transplants, and mixed chimerism was transient.

Measured with immunoSEQ multiplex PCR; TCRdb has only the in-frame clones, and not every one. Altogether approximately 99,000 clones are present, around 87% being singletons, with the ten largest covering approximately 0.35%. Germline CDR1 reads GTSNPN; CDR2 reads SVGIG (reference sequence). V was clipped by 8 bases and J by 0 bases, with 13 bases between them. The CDR3 contains 14 residues. General observations from the study: For some patients, primers changed over time, blocking nucleotide-level comparison.

Here the sequenced sample was CD4+ T cells from blood, taken before the transplant. This TCR came from a human donor who received a combined kidney and bone marrow transplant. The V and J genes are TRBV30 and TRBJ2-2, with D possibly matching TRBD2 (7 bases). The CDR3: CAGAGHTNTGELFF. The CDR3 nucleotides read TGTGCCGGAGCGGGACATACGAACACCGGGGAGCTGTTTTTT.